A selection of T cell receptor beta chains follows, all from one sample in a study of blood T cell repertoires in COVID-19. Sequenced by immunoSEQ multiplex PCR; TCRdb stores in-frame clones only, minus some. Of 180,000 or so clones listed, approximately 87% were seen once; the top ten hold under 4.5%. Sequences were obtained from PBMCs or T cells enriched from blood (not recorded which). These receptors came from a woman aged 50 to 65 who had recovered from COVID-19. CDR3s include the opening cysteine and the closing phenylalanine or tryptophan. The D gene is left open where the match is weak. Size tells how often a clone was seen (once, few, many) or the class of an expanded clone, and some rows leave it out.

>TRBJ1-4|TRBV19|-|16|-
CASSSSGRATNEKLFF
TGTGCCAGTAGTAGCTCGGGAAGGGCAACTAATGAAAAACTGTTTTTT
>TRBJ1-2|TRBV10-3|TRBD1|16|-
CAISESAETGGHGYTF
TGTGCCATCAGTGAGTCGGCCGAGACAGGGGGTCATGGCTACACCTTC
>TRBJ2-1|TRBV4-3|-|15|-
CASSQVADSYNEQFF
TGCGCCAGCAGCCAAGTAGCGGACTCCTACAATGAGCAGTTCTTC
>TRBJ1-6|TRBV7-2|TRBD1|14|-
CASSSGDSNSPLHF
TGTGCCAGCAGCTCCGGGGACAGTAATTCACCCCTCCACTTT
>TRBJ1-1|TRBV9|-|14|-
CASRGEEDFTEAFF
TGTGCCAGCAGAGGAGAAGAAGATTTCACTGAAGCTTTCTTT
>TRBJ2-5|TRBV29-1|TRBD2|14|-
CSVGLAGASETQYF
TGCAGCGTTGGACTAGCGGGAGCGTCAGAGACCCAGTACTTC
>TRBJ2-1|TRBV2|-|11|-
CASWRGLGQFF
TGTGCCAGCTGGAGGGGTCTGGGACAGTTCTTC
>TRBJ1-2|TRBV28|TRBD1|14|-
CASRPDDRGLGYTF
TGTGCCAGCAGACCCGACGACAGGGGGCTTGGCTACACCTTC
>TRBJ1-2|TRBV3-1/TRBV3-2|-|14|-
CASSPERRLYGYTF
TGTGCCAGCAGCCCCGAGAGGCGTCTTTATGGCTACACCTTC
>TRBJ1-2|TRBV28|-|15|-
CASSLLPGVNYGYTF
TGTGCCAGCAGTTTACTCCCAGGCGTTAACTATGGCTACACCTTC
>TRBJ2-1|TRBV7-2|TRBD2|14|-
CASTLAGGGNEQFF
TGTGCCAGCACCCTAGCGGGAGGGGGCAATGAGCAGTTCTTC
>TRBJ1-6|TRBV5-8|-|15|-
CASSLDHRFNSPLHF
TGTGCCAGCAGCTTGGACCACAGATTTAATTCACCCCTCCACTTT
>TRBJ1-5|TRBV7-2|-|14|-
CASSERTSNQPQHF
TGTGCCAGCAGCGAGCGGACCTCAAATCAGCCCCAGCATTTT
>TRBJ1-3|TRBV6-5|-|14|once
CASSRDSVGNTIYF
TGTGCCAGCAGTCGCGACAGTGTTGGAAACACCATATATTTT
>TRBJ2-3|TRBV18|-|14|-
CASSQGGVTDTQYF
TGTGCCAGCTCACAAGGGGGGGTCACAGATACGCAGTATTTT
>TRBJ1-1|TRBV13|TRBD1|14|-
CASSLRQGRTEAFF
TGTGCCAGCAGCCTCCGACAGGGTAGAACTGAAGCTTTCTTT
>TRBJ1-2|TRBV2|-|13|many
CASSAGNNYGYTF
TGTGCCAGCAGTGCGGGTAATAACTATGGCTACACCTTC
>TRBJ2-1|TRBV11-2|-|16|few
CASSINRRGGYNEQFF
TGTGCCAGCAGCATTAACAGGCGCGGAGGGTACAATGAGCAGTTCTTC
>TRBJ2-5|TRBV12-3/TRBV12-4|-|12|-
CASAEGDRAQYF
TGTGCCAGCGCTGAGGGGGATAGGGCCCAGTACTTC
>TRBJ2-3|TRBV6-1|TRBD2|17|-
CASGEVSTSVYANTQYF
TGTGCCAGCGGGGAAGTGTCGACTAGCGTGTACGCAAATACGCAGTATTTT
>TRBJ1-4|TRBV5-1|-|15|few
CASSDGTTTNEKLFF
TGCGCCAGCAGCGACGGGACAACAACTAATGAAAAACTGTTTTTT
>TRBJ2-1|TRBV5-1|TRBD2|15|-
CASSLRLAGAVEQFF
TGCGCCAGCAGCTTGAGGCTAGCGGGAGCTGTTGAGCAGTTCTTC
>TRBJ1-6|TRBV2|TRBD1|16|-
CASSEVGTDQHSPLHF
TGTGCCAGCAGTGAAGTTGGGACAGATCAGCATTCACCCCTCCACTTT
>TRBJ2-1|TRBV10-3|-|17|-
CAISAQTHGGDQAEQFF
TGTGCCATCAGTGCCCAAACCCATGGCGGAGATCAAGCTGAGCAGTTCTTC
>TRBJ1-2|TRBV12-3/TRBV12-4|TRBD1|12|-
CATGRGLYGYTF
TGTGCCACCGGCAGGGGGCTCTATGGCTACACCTTC
>TRBJ2-1|TRBV30|TRBD2|14|-
CAWKRGSPNNEQFF
TGTGCCTGGAAGCGCGGGAGTCCCAACAATGAGCAGTTCTTC
>TRBJ2-1|TRBV6-6|-|11|-
CASSYQNEQFF
TGTGCCAGCAGTTACCAGAATGAGCAGTTCTTC
>TRBJ2-1|TRBV19|TRBD2|13|-
CASTASGDNEQFF
TGTGCCAGTACGGCTAGCGGAGACAATGAGCAGTTCTTC
>TRBJ1-1|TRBV19|-|13|-
CASRLGGGNEAFF
TGTGCCAGTAGACTGGGGGGAGGGAATGAAGCTTTCTTT
>TRBJ1-1|TRBV5-1|-|14|-
CASSLGDLNTEAFF
TGCGCCAGCAGCCTGGGCGATTTGAACACTGAAGCTTTCTTT
>TRBJ1-5|TRBV28|-|16|-
CASSSLRAGGNQPQHF
TGTGCCAGCAGTTCGCTGAGGGCGGGGGGGAATCAGCCCCAGCATTTT
>TRBJ2-2|TRBV9|-|15|-
CASSVVRGNTGELFF
TGTGCCAGCAGCGTAGTGCGGGGGAACACCGGGGAGCTGTTTTTT
>TRBJ1-6|TRBV7-6|-|15|few
CASSASTLNNSPLHF
TGTGCCAGCAGCGCGAGCACTCTTAATAATTCACCCCTCCACTTT
>TRBJ1-1|TRBV12-3/TRBV12-4|-|13|few
CASSLREGTEAFF
TGTGCCAGCAGTCTCAGGGAGGGCACTGAAGCTTTCTTT
>TRBJ2-1|TRBV4-1|-|12|few
CASSYSNNEQFF
TGCGCCAGCAGTTACAGCAACAATGAGCAGTTCTTC
>TRBJ1-5|TRBV19|TRBD1|18|-
CASSMEIPGGLGNQPQHF
TGTGCCAGTAGTATGGAGATACCAGGGGGCTTGGGCAATCAGCCCCAGCATTTT
>TRBJ2-1|TRBV4-3|TRBD2|15|-
CASSSRLAGAGEQFF
TGCGCCAGCAGCTCCAGACTAGCGGGAGCGGGTGAGCAGTTCTTC
>TRBJ2-6|TRBV4-3|-|18|few
CASSQDPGMLSGANVLTF
TGCGCCAGCAGCCAAGATCCAGGTATGCTCTCTGGGGCCAACGTCCTGACTTTC
>TRBJ2-5|TRBV7-8|-|14|-
CATSTTTDQETQYF
TGTGCCACTTCGACCACTACGGACCAAGAGACCCAGTACTTC
>TRBJ1-6|TRBV30|-|13|-
CAWSSVGGSPLHF
TGTGCCTGGAGTAGCGTCGGCGGCTCACCCCTCCACTTT
>TRBJ1-5|TRBV9|-|12|-
CASSSTGGPQHF
TGTGCCAGCAGCTCGACAGGCGGCCCCCAGCATTTT
>TRBJ1-1|TRBV7-9|TRBD1|17|-
CASSLGTGGLTNTEAFF
TGTGCCAGCAGCTTAGGGACAGGGGGCTTAACGAACACTGAAGCTTTCTTT